The sample holds many counts of the clone carrying this TCR beta chain. Its antigen is still unknown. Library preparation for TCR beta used quantitative 5'-RACE with molecular barcodes. In TCRdb, the 5' RACE reads were re-called with MiXCR into one record per CDR3 protein. The sample carries roughly 150,000 distinct CDR3 sequences, roughly a third recorded once. V was cut by 5 bases and J by 4 bases, with 14 bases left in between. The CDR3 loop spans 14 amino acids. This sample was taken from a study of CD8 T cells in ankylosing spondylitis. Findings of the study overall: Previously reported in reactive arthritis synovial fluid and blood were some of the motif variants.

Sequencing was done on a sample of synovial fluid, either unsorted or a sorted T cell fraction (not recorded which). The rearrangement links TRBV12-3 or TRBV12-4 to TRBJ1-2; the D gene is possibly TRBD1 (5 bases). The sequence was collected from a male donor with ankylosing spondylitis. The CDR3 nucleotides are TGTGCCAGCAGTCCTCAGACAAGGGGCTATGGCTACACCTTC. Protein sequence: CASSPQTRGYGYTF.